The T cell receptor beta chain under discussion was sequenced for a study of blood T cell repertoires in COVID-19. Repertoires were generated with immunoSEQ multiplex PCR, while TCRdb's copy carries only in-frame clones and drops some. The repertoire holds more than 100,000 clones, with around 88% as singletons. V shed 0 bases, J shed 7 bases, and the junction held 4 bases outside the gene matches. The CDR3 runs to 14 residues. Germline CDR1 SGHNT, CDR2 YYREEE (reference sequence). Sequenced sample: peripheral blood. The receptor was derived from a human donor in a cohort sampled during active COVID-19. The chain joins TRBV5-4 to TRBJ2-7, with TRBD1 matching over 10 bases. CDR3: CASSLGQGAREQYF. The CDR3, as DNA: TGTGCCAGCAGCTTGGGACAGGGGGCGCGGGAGCAGTACTTC.